This is a list of T cell receptor beta chains from one sample in a study of blood T cell repertoires in COVID-19. Sequencing used immunoSEQ multiplex PCR; TCRdb keeps in-frame clones, though not all of them. The repertoire consists of about 390,000 clones, with just under 90% occurring once and the leading ten covering 10%. Sample: PBMCs or T cells enriched from blood (not recorded which). Receptors originate from a woman aged 45 to 65 who had recovered from COVID-19. The CDR3 runs from the conserved cysteine through the conserved F or W. Each record gives: clone size, D gene, V gene, J gene, CDR3 protein, CDR3 DNA. D genes are given only for firm matches. Rows give clone size only sometimes, using once, few, many, or a class for an expanded clone.

-	TRBD1	TRBV28	TRBJ1-2	CASSLGQGFYGYTF	TGTGCCAGCAGTCTGGGACAGGGGTTCTACGGCTACACCTTC
-	-	TRBV6-1	TRBJ1-2	CASSEKSRTLNYGYTF	TGTGCCAGCAGTGAAAAATCGAGGACATTAAACTATGGCTACACCTTC
-	TRBD1	TRBV18	TRBJ1-2	CASSGSGTGGLWYGYTF	TGTGCCAGCTCAGGATCCGGGACAGGGGGCCTATGGTATGGCTACACCTTC
-	-	TRBV4-3	TRBJ1-2	CASSQDGGSYGYTF	TGCGCCAGCAGCCAAGACGGCGGGAGCTATGGCTACACCTTC
-	TRBD1	TRBV6-1	TRBJ1-2	CASSEQGDYGYTF	TGTGCCAGCAGTGAACAGGGGGACTATGGCTACACCTTC
-	-	TRBV14	TRBJ1-6	CASSQDQGNSPLHF	TGTGCCAGCAGCCAAGATCAGGGCAACTCACCCCTCCACTTT
-	-	TRBV7-2	TRBJ1-6	CASSLSPSSYNSPLHF	TGTGCCAGCAGCCTTAGTCCGTCCTCCTATAATTCACCCCTCCACTTT
-	TRBD1	TRBV6-2/TRBV6-3	TRBJ1-5	CASSGTGARQPQHF	TGTGCCAGCAGTGGGACAGGGGCGAGGCAGCCCCAGCATTTT
-	-	TRBV19	TRBJ1-5	CASSIRQGLNQPQHF	TGTGCCAGTAGTATCCGGCAGGGCCTAAATCAGCCCCAGCATTTT
-	TRBD1	TRBV19	TRBJ1-5	CASSIDYRTGGYSQPQHF	TGTGCCAGTAGTATAGATTATAGGACAGGGGGCTATAGTCAGCCCCAGCATTTT
-	TRBD1	TRBV27	TRBJ1-2	CASSIGQGIYGYTF	TGTGCCAGCAGCATTGGACAGGGGATCTATGGCTACACCTTC
-	TRBD1	TRBV23-1	TRBJ2-7	CASSPPQHRGILHEQYF	TGCGCCAGCAGTCCCCCCCAGCACAGGGGAATCTTACACGAGCAGTACTTC
-	-	TRBV11-2	TRBJ1-6	CASSFRTELSPLHF	TGTGCCAGCAGCTTCAGGACAGAGCTTTCACCCCTCCACTTT
once	TRBD2	TRBV7-7	TRBJ2-7	CASSAKPGLVFNEQYF	TGTGCTAGCAGCGCAAAGCCGGGACTAGTCTTTAACGAGCAGTACTTC
once	-	TRBV5-1	TRBJ1-5	CASSFGGLKNQPQHF	TGCGCCAGCAGCTTCGGGGGACTCAAAAATCAGCCCCAGCATTTT
-	-	TRBV27	TRBJ1-2	CASSPTGQFSGYTF	TGTGCCAGCAGCCCGACAGGACAGTTTAGTGGCTACACCTTC
-	-	TRBV2	TRBJ2-2	CASSFDNDGELFF	TGTGCCAGCAGCTTCGACAATGACGGGGAGCTGTTTTTT
few	-	TRBV6-5	TRBJ1-1	CASIGGTEAFF	TGTGCCAGCATCGGGGGCACTGAAGCTTTCTTT
-	-	TRBV28	TRBJ1-2	CASSLRGMEGYGYTF	TGTGCCAGCAGTTTACGAGGAATGGAAGGATATGGCTACACCTTC
-	-	TRBV28	TRBJ2-4	CASSSVNIQYF	TGTGCCAGCAGTTCGGTGAACATTCAGTACTTC
-	TRBD1	TRBV10-3	TRBJ1-2	CAISGTGGDGYTF	TGTGCCATCAGTGGGACAGGAGGAGATGGCTACACCTTC
-	TRBD1	TRBV6-5	TRBJ1-2	CASRPAGTGGIGYTF	TGTGCCAGCAGACCCGCCGGGACAGGGGGCATCGGCTACACCTTC
-	TRBD2	TRBV24-1	TRBJ2-3	CATSDFTLAGGTQYF	TGTGCCACCAGTGATTTTACCCTAGCGGGGGGTACGCAGTATTTT
-	-	TRBV3-1/TRBV3-2	TRBJ2-7	CASSPSVYEQYF	TGTGCCAGCAGCCCGTCCGTCTACGAGCAGTACTTC
-	-	TRBV19	TRBJ2-3	CASSIGSADTQYF	TGTGCCAGTAGTATTGGTAGCGCAGATACGCAGTATTTT